This T cell receptor (beta chain) derives from a study of T cell responses to AZD1222 COVID-19 vaccine. V was pared by 1 base and J by 2 bases, with 18 bases between. CDR3 length equals 17 residues. Germline V gives CDR1 SGHDT, CDR2 YYEEEE. Overall study findings and caveats: Only a handful of AZD1222 recipients, several in all, had baseline seropositivity. Once two AZD1222 doses were given, Spike-specific TCR breadth and depth went up. Donors skewed white British and female; clonal diversity was possibly underestimated. Regions 160-218 and 743-854 dominated among vaccine-associated CD4 TCRs spanning spike.

Concerning this clone itself: Its antigen is currently unknown.

Assay: immunoSEQ multiplex PCR; the TCRdb copy retains only in-frame clones and omits some. The sample contains approximately 70,000 clones, 75% to 90% of which appear only once. The sequences come from peripheral blood, collected on day 0 of AZD1222 vaccination. This sequence originates from an adult in good health. This chain links TRBV5-6 with TRBJ1-1, with a possible D match to TRBD1 (5 bases). This chain's CDR3 is CASSLSGGIRGNTEAFF. CDR3 DNA: TGTGCCAGCAGCTTGTCCGGCGGCATAAGGGGAAACACTGAAGCTTTCTTT.